Each of the 9 T cell receptor beta chains below was sequenced from the same sample in a study of blood T cell repertoires in COVID-19. Sequencing used immunoSEQ multiplex PCR; TCRdb keeps in-frame clones, though not all of them. The sample holds hundreds of thousands of clones, 82% seen once. Sequencing input: peripheral blood. The receptors come from a woman aged 80 or over with acute or convalescent COVID-19.

The J gene is TRBJ1-3, the V gene TRBV16; D is perhaps TRBD1 (5 bases). Germline loops: CDR1 KGHSY, CDR2 FQNENV. CDR3 length: 15 amino acids. The V end lost 2 bases, the J end lost 3 bases, and 11 bases lay between the germline ends. For the CDR3, the DNA is TGTGCCAGCAGCCAAGCCAGGACAAATGGAAACACCATATATTTT. Its translation is CASSQARTNGNTIYF.

This rearrangement joins TRBV7-9 to TRBJ1-5, with D possibly being TRBD1 (5 bases). This CDR3 has 13 residues. The germline V gene has CDR1 SEHNR and CDR2 FQNEAQ (reference sequence). V lost 5 bases to trimming and J lost 2 bases, with 7 bases between them. The CDR3 bases are TGTGCCAGCAGCCCGGGGGGCAATCAGCCCCAGCATTTT. Its translation: CASSPGGNQPQHF.

The chain couples TRBV28 to TRBJ1-2; D ambiguous. The CDR3 runs to 16 residues. The V gene's germline CDR1 is MDHEN and CDR2 SYDVKM. Between the trimmed V and J ends, which lost 3 bases and 4 bases, there was a span of 18 bases. This CDR3 reads CASSFSLGRPSYGYTF. The CDR3, as DNA: TGTGCCAGCAGTTTCTCCCTCGGGAGGCCCAGCTATGGCTACACCTTC.

This clone was detected once. The J gene is TRBJ1-1, the V gene TRBV9; 12 bases are shared with TRBD1. The CDR3 runs to 17 residues. The V gene end was trimmed by 0 bases and the J gene end by 4 bases; junction bases not matched to a gene: 7. Germline V gene sequence: CDR1 SGDLS, CDR2 YYNGEE. The CDR3 nucleotides read TGTGCCAGCAGCGTAGACGGGACAGGGGGCGGCATCACTGAAGCTTTCTTT. Its translation: CASSVDGTGGGITEAFF.

This chain uses TRBV11-3 with TRBJ1-2; a weak D match, TRBD1 (6 bases). CDR3 length: 14 amino acids. Trimming pared 0 bases from V and 13 bases from J, leaving 18 bases between. CDR1 and CDR2 (germline): SGHNT, YENEEA. As DNA, the CDR3 is TGTGCCAGCAGCTTAGACCTTGGTACAGGGCCTACCACCTTC. This codes for CASSLDLGTGPTTF.

The CDR3 here is CASLQGASDSPLHF. The CDR3 DNA reads as TGTGCCAGCCTACAGGGGGCCTCGGATTCACCCCTCCACTTT. V is TRBV28 and J is TRBJ1-6; 9 nucleotides agree with TRBD1. CDR1 and CDR2 (germline): MDHEN, SYDVKM. This CDR3 spans 14 amino acids. The V segment lost 8 bases and the J segment 8 bases; nucleotides outside the gene matches: 7.

The chain uses TRBV9 and TRBJ1-2; D is possibly TRBD1 (6 bases). The V end was cut by 3 bases, the J end by 8 bases, with 14 bases between. The CDR3 length is 13 residues. Germline CDR1 is SGDLS and CDR2 is YYNGEE. The CDR3 nucleotides are TGTGCCAGCAGCGAACTCCGGGACAACGGCTACACCTTC. Residues: CASSELRDNGYTF.

This chain connects TRBV4-2 to TRBJ2-2, with D perhaps matching TRBD2 (6 bases). The CDR3 runs to 18 residues. Germline lookup yields CDR1 LGHNA and CDR2 YNFKEQ. The V end lost 0 bases, the J end lost 3 bases, and 17 bases lay between the germline ends. CDR3 coding DNA: TGTGCCAGCAGCCAAGATCGCGGGGCCTCAAAGGACACCGGGGAGCTGTTTTTT. Its protein product is CASSQDRGASKDTGELFF.

This clone showed up just once. The rearrangement links TRBV6-1 to TRBJ1-2; 8 positions match TRBD1. CDR3 size: 19 residues. J lost 2 bases, V lost 0 bases, and 14 bases had no gene match. CDR1 MNHNS and CDR2 SASEGT come from the germline V gene. DNA of the CDR3: TGTGCCAGCAGTGAAGCATTTAGGGGGTTCACAGGGGGAAACTATGGCTACACCTTC. It is translated as CASSEAFRGFTGGNYGYTF.